The rows below give T cell receptor beta chains drawn from one sample of a study of blood T cell repertoires in COVID-19. This table comes from immunoSEQ multiplex PCR, and its TCRdb copy is limited to in-frame clones, with some not included. The sample has just over 300,000 clones; nearly 90% are singletons. Sequencing input: PBMCs or T cells enriched from blood (not recorded which). Receptor source: a woman aged 18-29 years with acute COVID-19. CDR3s include the opening cysteine and the closing phenylalanine or tryptophan. D genes are given only for firm matches. Size is stated for part of the rows, as once, few or many counts, or as a class when the clone is expanded.

CDR3 protein: CASSLGFGRPGGGELFF; CDR3 DNA: TGTGCCAGCAGTTTAGGGTTCGGCAGACCGGGGGGCGGGGAGCTGTTTTTT; clone size: NA; D gene: TRBD2; V gene: TRBV27; J gene: TRBJ2-2; CDR3 length: 17
CDR3 protein: CASRIGQGGGYTF; CDR3 DNA: TGTGCCAGCAGGATCGGACAGGGTGGTGGCTACACCTTC; clone size: NA; D gene: TRBD1; V gene: TRBV28; J gene: TRBJ1-2; CDR3 length: 13
CDR3 protein: CASSPFTGSNNSPLHF; CDR3 DNA: TGTGCCAGCAGCCCTTTTACCGGGTCCAATAATTCACCCCTCCACTTT; clone size: NA; D gene: NA; V gene: TRBV6-6; J gene: TRBJ1-6; CDR3 length: 16
CDR3 protein: CASRPAGLAEAFF; CDR3 DNA: TGTGCCAGCAGACCCGCAGGGCTGGCTGAAGCTTTCTTT; clone size: NA; D gene: NA; V gene: TRBV11-2; J gene: TRBJ1-1; CDR3 length: 13
CDR3 protein: CASRDRRLGIIMNTEAFF; CDR3 DNA: TGTGCCAGCAGGGACAGACGATTGGGGATTATTATGAACACTGAAGCTTTCTTT; clone size: NA; D gene: NA; V gene: TRBV28; J gene: TRBJ1-1; CDR3 length: 18
CDR3 protein: CASSVVSTGEGYTF; CDR3 DNA: TGTGCCAGCAGCGTAGTATCGACAGGGGAGGGCTACACCTTC; clone size: NA; D gene: TRBD1; V gene: TRBV9; J gene: TRBJ1-2; CDR3 length: 14
CDR3 protein: CASSQDGRYSTNEKLFF; CDR3 DNA: TGTGCCAGCAGCCAAGATGGCAGGTACTCGACTAATGAAAAACTGTTTTTT; clone size: NA; D gene: NA; V gene: TRBV3-1/TRBV3-2; J gene: TRBJ1-4; CDR3 length: 17
CDR3 protein: CASSFQGTYHF; CDR3 DNA: TGTGCCAGCAGTTTCCAGGGGACATACCACTTT; clone size: NA; D gene: NA; V gene: TRBV28; J gene: TRBJ1-6; CDR3 length: 11
CDR3 protein: CSASRLASAYNEQFF; CDR3 DNA: TGCAGTGCTAGTCGGCTAGCGTCCGCTTACAATGAGCAGTTCTTC; clone size: once; D gene: NA; V gene: TRBV20-1; J gene: TRBJ2-1; CDR3 length: 15
CDR3 protein: CASSLGTGNNQPQHF; CDR3 DNA: TGTGCCAGTAGTCTCGGGACAGGGAACAATCAGCCCCAGCATTTT; clone size: NA; D gene: TRBD1; V gene: TRBV19; J gene: TRBJ1-5; CDR3 length: 15
CDR3 protein: CASSVGTSAYNEQFF; CDR3 DNA: TGTGCCAGCAGCGTAGGGACTAGCGCATACAATGAGCAGTTCTTC; clone size: NA; D gene: TRBD2; V gene: TRBV9; J gene: TRBJ2-1; CDR3 length: 15
CDR3 protein: CSVGTLIMNTEAFF; CDR3 DNA: TGCAGCGTTGGCACCCTAATCATGAACACTGAAGCTTTCTTT; clone size: NA; D gene: NA; V gene: TRBV29-1; J gene: TRBJ1-1; CDR3 length: 14
CDR3 protein: CASSLRTGDGVARGLKQFF; CDR3 DNA: TGTGCCAGCTCACTCCGGACAGGGGATGGTGTCGCAAGGGGTTTGAAGCAGTTCTTC; clone size: NA; D gene: TRBD1; V gene: TRBV18; J gene: TRBJ2-1; CDR3 length: 19
CDR3 protein: CASSLTGVAYEQYF; CDR3 DNA: TGTGCCAGCAGCTTAACCGGGGTCGCCTACGAGCAGTACTTC; clone size: NA; D gene: NA; V gene: TRBV11-3; J gene: TRBJ2-7; CDR3 length: 14
CDR3 protein: CASSLTSSGELFF; CDR3 DNA: TGTGCCAGCAGCTTAACTAGCTCCGGGGAGCTGTTTTTT; clone size: NA; D gene: NA; V gene: TRBV7-3; J gene: TRBJ2-2; CDR3 length: 13
CDR3 protein: CASSRETPTYEQYF; CDR3 DNA: TGTGCCAGCAGCCGAGAGACTCCCACCTACGAGCAGTACTTC; clone size: NA; D gene: NA; V gene: TRBV7-9; J gene: TRBJ2-7; CDR3 length: 14
CDR3 protein: CASSSPGNMNTEAFF; CDR3 DNA: TGTGCCAGCTCATCCCCAGGGAACATGAACACTGAAGCTTTCTTT; clone size: NA; D gene: NA; V gene: TRBV18; J gene: TRBJ1-1; CDR3 length: 15
CDR3 protein: CAIGMGHTRSYEQYF; CDR3 DNA: TGTGCCATCGGTATGGGACACACCCGATCCTACGAGCAGTACTTC; clone size: NA; D gene: NA; V gene: TRBV10-3; J gene: TRBJ2-7; CDR3 length: 15
CDR3 protein: CASSLSPGQVNQPQHF; CDR3 DNA: TGTGCCAGCAGCTTAAGTCCGGGACAGGTTAATCAGCCCCAGCATTTT; clone size: NA; D gene: TRBD1; V gene: TRBV7-2; J gene: TRBJ1-5; CDR3 length: 16
CDR3 protein: CASRRGAGGNQPQHF; CDR3 DNA: TGTGCCAGCAGGCGAGGGGCAGGGGGTAATCAGCCCCAGCATTTT; clone size: NA; D gene: TRBD1; V gene: TRBV6-5; J gene: TRBJ1-5; CDR3 length: 15
CDR3 protein: CASTVEGAGGYTF; CDR3 DNA: TGTGCCAGCACCGTTGAGGGGGCCGGAGGCTACACCTTC; clone size: NA; D gene: TRBD1; V gene: TRBV7-9; J gene: TRBJ1-2; CDR3 length: 13
CDR3 protein: CASSLTSGSGTGGYEQYF; CDR3 DNA: TGCGCCAGCAGCTTGACTAGCGGGAGCGGTACCGGCGGGTACGAGCAGTACTTC; clone size: NA; D gene: TRBD2; V gene: TRBV5-1; J gene: TRBJ2-7; CDR3 length: 18
CDR3 protein: CASSSTSPNTGELFF; CDR3 DNA: TGTGCCAGCAGCTCCACTAGCCCCAACACCGGGGAGCTGTTTTTT; clone size: few; D gene: NA; V gene: TRBV7-2; J gene: TRBJ2-2; CDR3 length: 15
CDR3 protein: CASSRREGSNTEAFF; CDR3 DNA: TGTGCCAGCAGCCGGAGAGAGGGATCGAACACTGAAGCTTTCTTT; clone size: NA; D gene: NA; V gene: TRBV5-6; J gene: TRBJ1-1; CDR3 length: 15
CDR3 protein: CASSQGTSGSNEQFF; CDR3 DNA: TGCGCCAGCAGCCAAGGGACTAGCGGGAGCAATGAGCAGTTCTTC; clone size: NA; D gene: TRBD2; V gene: TRBV5-1; J gene: TRBJ2-1; CDR3 length: 15
CDR3 protein: CASSRRGWTEAFF; CDR3 DNA: TGTGCCAGCAGCCGCAGGGGGTGGACTGAAGCTTTCTTT; clone size: NA; D gene: TRBD1; V gene: TRBV5-5; J gene: TRBJ1-1; CDR3 length: 13
CDR3 protein: CASSLTGKNQPQHF; CDR3 DNA: TGTGCCAGCAGTTTGACAGGGAAGAATCAGCCCCAGCATTTT; clone size: NA; D gene: TRBD1; V gene: TRBV28; J gene: TRBJ1-5; CDR3 length: 14
CDR3 protein: CATSDFSTAYEQYF; CDR3 DNA: TGTGCCACCAGTGATTTTAGCACCGCCTACGAGCAGTACTTC; clone size: NA; D gene: NA; V gene: TRBV24-1; J gene: TRBJ2-7; CDR3 length: 14
CDR3 protein: CASSLGPLQGATNEKLFF; CDR3 DNA: TGTGCCAGCAGTTTAGGTCCCCTACAGGGGGCAACTAATGAAAAACTGTTTTTT; clone size: few; D gene: TRBD1; V gene: TRBV28; J gene: TRBJ1-4; CDR3 length: 18
CDR3 protein: CASGPRGTSRSTDTQYF; CDR3 DNA: TGTGCCAGCGGGCCTAGGGGGACTAGCAGAAGCACAGATACGCAGTATTTT; clone size: NA; D gene: TRBD2; V gene: TRBV9; J gene: TRBJ2-3; CDR3 length: 17
CDR3 protein: CASSLWGSRETQYF; CDR3 DNA: TGTGCCAGCAGTTTATGGGGCAGCAGAGAGACCCAGTACTTC; clone size: NA; D gene: NA; V gene: TRBV27; J gene: TRBJ2-5; CDR3 length: 14
CDR3 protein: CASSSSSGQGGTGELFF; CDR3 DNA: TGTGCTAGCAGCTCCTCGTCGGGACAGGGAGGCACCGGGGAGCTGTTTTTT; clone size: once; D gene: TRBD1; V gene: TRBV7-7; J gene: TRBJ2-2; CDR3 length: 17
CDR3 protein: CASSLRTDSEQYF; CDR3 DNA: TGTGCCAGCAGCTTAAGGACAGATAGCGAGCAGTACTTC; clone size: NA; D gene: NA; V gene: TRBV7-9; J gene: TRBJ2-7; CDR3 length: 13
CDR3 protein: CASREGANVLTF; CDR3 DNA: TGTGCCAGTAGAGAGGGGGCCAACGTCCTGACTTTC; clone size: NA; D gene: NA; V gene: TRBV19; J gene: TRBJ2-6; CDR3 length: 12